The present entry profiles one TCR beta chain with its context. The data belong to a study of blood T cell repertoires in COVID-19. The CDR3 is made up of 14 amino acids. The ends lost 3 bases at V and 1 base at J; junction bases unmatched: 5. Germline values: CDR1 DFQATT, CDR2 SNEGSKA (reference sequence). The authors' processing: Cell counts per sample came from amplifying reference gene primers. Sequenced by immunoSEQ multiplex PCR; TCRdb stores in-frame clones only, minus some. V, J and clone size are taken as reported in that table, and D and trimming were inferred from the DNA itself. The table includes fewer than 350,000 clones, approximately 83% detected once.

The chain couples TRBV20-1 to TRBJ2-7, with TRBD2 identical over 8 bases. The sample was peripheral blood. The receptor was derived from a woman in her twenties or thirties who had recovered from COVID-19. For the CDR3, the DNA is TGCAGTGCTAGTTTAACTAGCGGATCCTACGAGCAGTACTTC. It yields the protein CSASLTSGSYEQYF.